This entry describes one T cell receptor beta chain. The sample is drawn from a study of blood T cell repertoires in COVID-19. V lost 6 bases, J lost 4 bases, and 1 base stayed unmatched. CDR3 length: 12 residues. Germline V gives CDR1 MNHEY, CDR2 SVGAGI. Sequencing used immunoSEQ multiplex PCR; TCRdb keeps in-frame clones, though not all of them. The sample yields fewer than 200,000 clones, 65% to 85% seen once. Sequencing used PBMCs or T cells enriched from blood (not recorded which). This clonotype was sampled from a woman aged 45 to 65 in a cohort exposed to, infected with or recovered from COVID-19 (not recorded which). The chain carries TRBV6-5 and TRBJ1-2; 8 bases fit TRBD1. The CDR3 loop is CASRTGGYGYTF. In DNA, the CDR3 is TGTGCCAGCAGAACAGGGGGCTATGGCTACACCTTC.